Shown below are 2 T cell receptor beta chains from a single sample sequenced in a study of cytomegalovirus exposure and HLA in healthy donors. Primers for the PCR totalled 60 Vbeta and 13 Jbeta. The assay was immunoSEQ multiplex PCR, and TCRdb's table has in-frame clones only and misses some. The sample records about 170,000 clones, about 85% being singletons. The sequenced sample consisted of PBMCs. These receptors all come from a boy under 10 years old in good health and CMV-seronegative.

The chain couples TRBV7-8 to TRBJ2-5; 16 bases are shared with TRBD2. With V trimmed by 6 bases and J by 4 bases, 5 bases remained unmatched. Germline V lookup: CDR1 SGHVS, CDR2 FQNEAQ. This CDR3 has 16 residues. CDR3 in DNA: TGTGCCAGCAGATACGGGACTAGCGGGAGGGCAGAGACCCAGTACTTC. Amino acids: CASRYGTSGRAETQYF.

J is TRBJ1-6 and V is TRBV9, with D unclear. Germline V CDR1 and CDR2: SGDLS, YYNGEE. The CDR3 totals 14 residues. Trimming removed 3 bases from V and 13 bases from J, with 17 bases in between. CDR3 protein: CASSALARFAPLHF. CDR3 nucleotide sequence: TGTGCCAGCAGCGCCCTCGCCCGGTTTGCGCCCCTCCACTTT.